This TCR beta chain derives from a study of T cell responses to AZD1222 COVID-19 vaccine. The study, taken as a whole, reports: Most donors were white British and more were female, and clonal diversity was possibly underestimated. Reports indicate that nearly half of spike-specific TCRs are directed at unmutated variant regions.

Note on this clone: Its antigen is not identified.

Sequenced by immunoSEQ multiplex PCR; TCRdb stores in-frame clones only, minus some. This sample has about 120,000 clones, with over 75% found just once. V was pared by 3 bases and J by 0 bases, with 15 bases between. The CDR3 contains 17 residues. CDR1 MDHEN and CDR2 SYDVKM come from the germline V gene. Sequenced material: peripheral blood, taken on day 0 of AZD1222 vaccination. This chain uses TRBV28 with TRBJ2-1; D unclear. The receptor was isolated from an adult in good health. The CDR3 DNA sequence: TGTGCCAGCAGTTTCCCCACAGACTTCCGCTCCTACAATGAGCAGTTCTTC. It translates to CASSFPTDFRSYNEQFF.